These 4 T cell receptor beta chains were all obtained from the same sample, sequenced in a study of cytomegalovirus exposure and HLA in healthy donors. Assay: immunoSEQ multiplex PCR; the TCRdb copy retains only in-frame clones and omits some. The sample includes about 73,000 clones, roughly 90% of them seen just once. Sequenced sample: PBMCs. The receptor source for this set is a woman aged 18-29 years in good health and CMV-seropositive.

This sequence joins TRBV7-2 and TRBJ2-5; TRBD1 aligns across 7 bases. The CDR3 is 14 residues long. Germline V gene lookup returns CDR1 SGHTA and CDR2 FQGNSA. V was clipped by 5 bases and J by 2 bases; unmatched bases: 5. The chain's CDR3 is CASSPTGIQETQYF. The CDR3 DNA reads as TGTGCCAGCAGCCCGACAGGGATTCAAGAGACCCAGTACTTC.

The CDR3 DNA is TGCGCCAGCAGTGAGAACGGGGGCAATCAGCCCCAGCATTTT. This encodes CASSENGGNQPQHF. J is TRBJ1-5 and V is TRBV10-2; D is unclear. V was pared by 2 bases and J by 2 bases, with 7 bases between. Germline V lookup: CDR1 WSHSY, CDR2 SAAADI. The CDR3 is made up of 14 amino acids.

CDR3 coding DNA: TGCGCCAGCAGCTCATCCCCTGGTCTAGCGGGGACATCCACCGGGGAGCTGTTTTTT. This gives the protein CASSSSPGLAGTSTGELFF. The chain links TRBV5-1 to TRBJ2-2, with 9 positions matching TRBD2. Germline CDR1 SGHRS, CDR2 YFSETQ. V shed 3 bases and J 4 bases; nucleotides not matched to a gene: 16. The CDR3 is 19 residues long.

The chain recombines TRBV5-4 with TRBJ2-7; 8 bases are a match to TRBD2. Germline V CDR1 and CDR2: SGHNT, YYREEE (reference sequence). This CDR3 is 15 amino acids long. V was pared by 3 bases and J by 0 bases, with 5 bases of the junction left unmatched. The CDR3 nucleotides read TGTGCCAGCAGCTCGGCGGGGGGCCGCTCCTACGAGCAGTACTTC. This gives the protein CASSSAGGRSYEQYF.